The clone carrying this T cell receptor (beta chain) has just a few counts. Trimming took 6 bases from V and 9 from J, leaving 20 bases between them. The CDR3 has 14 residues. Constant-region reverse primers amplified full-length variable regions, followed by semi-nested Nested Universal Primer A PCR. TCRdb re-analysed the 5' RACE reads in MiXCR, keeping a single row per CDR3 protein. The sample consists of about 32,000 distinct CDR3 sequences, 24% of them appearing once. The gene calls are TRBV12-3 or TRBV12-4 and TRBJ2-5; a possible D gene is TRBD1 (6 bases). Sequencing was carried out using memory CD4+ T cells sorted from blood. Noted subset: memory CD4+ T cells, CD4+CD45RO+CD25-. This receptor was taken from a female donor with breast cancer. CDR3 bases: TGTGCCAGCAGCCCGGATGGGGGCTCAGGTTCCCAGTACTTC. Encoded protein: CASSPDGGSGSQYF.